The T cell receptor (beta chain) under discussion was sequenced for a study of post-analysis software for immune sequencing data. Study information: Courses of disease covered relapsing-remitting, secondary progressive and progressive-relapsing multiple sclerosis. Broader study findings: Controls significantly exceeded multiple sclerosis patients in normalized Chao1 diversity. About five TRBV segments, including TRBV5-6, TRBV5-1 and TRBV20-1, were more frequent in patients than controls. Samples prepared in the same batch strongly co-clustered by F measure.

The CDR3 consists of 14 residues. Germline lookup yields CDR1 DFQATT and CDR2 SNEGSKA (reference sequence). V dropped 1 base and J dropped 0 bases, with 8 bases sitting between them. Concerning this clonotype: What it binds is not known.

Unique molecular identifiers featured in each of the TCR beta cDNA libraries. The T cell input of roughly 0.9 to 11 million gave 400,000 to 500,000 cDNA molecules. TCRdb independently ran MiXCR on the PCR reads; one entry per CDR3 protein. This sample carries 750,000 to 950,000 distinct CDR3 sequences, under 70% of them seen once, and the ten largest clones take 4.6%. The rearrangement uses TRBV20-1 and TRBJ2-3; D is uncertain. The sequenced material came from blood. This sequence originates from a girl aged 5-17 years with multiple sclerosis. CDR3 sequence (DNA): TGCAGTGCTAGAGGGCAGACTAGCACAGATACGCAGTATTTT. This translates into CSARGQTSTDTQYF.